The 25 T cell receptor beta chains below were found in one sample sequenced in a study of cytomegalovirus exposure and HLA in healthy donors. The PCR was carried out with 60 Vbeta primers and 13 Jbeta primers. Profiling relied on immunoSEQ multiplex PCR, and the TCRdb table lists in-frame clones only, not all of them. This sample has 170,000 or so clones, with 80% found just once. The specimen sequenced was PBMCs. The receptor source for this set is a boy younger than 18 in good health and CMV-seronegative.

The chain carries TRBV30 and TRBJ2-3, with D maybe TRBD2 (5 bases). The CDR3 contains 12 residues. CDR1 GTSNPN and CDR2 SVGIG come from the germline V gene (reference sequence). V was shortened by 3 bases and J by 10 bases, with 14 bases between the two germline ends. The CDR3 reads CAWSPLDWAQYF. The CDR3 bases are TGTGCCTGGAGCCCTCTGGACTGGGCGCAGTATTTT.

The chain employs TRBV30 and TRBJ1-1, with 7 bases that match TRBD1. Per germline, CDR1 GTSNPN and CDR2 SVGIG (reference sequence). The CDR3 runs to 11 residues. Trimming took 4 bases from V and 5 from J; bases not matched to a gene: 1. Here the CDR3 reads CAWNRGTEAFF. DNA of the CDR3: TGTGCCTGGAACAGGGGTACTGAAGCTTTCTTT. The whole variable domain, filled in from reference TRBV30 and TRBJ1-1, reads SQTIHQWPATLVQPVGSPLSLECTVEGTSNPNLYWYRQAAGRGLQLLFYSVGIGQISSEVPQNLSASRPQDRQFILSSKKLLLSDSGFYLCAWNRGTEAFFGQGTRLTVV.

V gene TRBV5-1 combines with J gene TRBJ1-1; TRBD1 matches 8 bases. J lost 1 base, V lost 4 bases, and 9 bases had no gene match. Germline CDR1 is SGHRS and CDR2 is YFSETQ. The CDR3 runs 16 residues. DNA of the CDR3: TGCGCCAGCAGCCGACAGGGGATTAAGGGGAACACTGAAGCTTTCTTT. It codes for CASSRQGIKGNTEAFF.

This chain uses TRBV9 with TRBJ2-7, with TRBD1 matching over 9 bases. The CDR3 loop spans 14 amino acids. Germline V CDR1 and CDR2: SGDLS, YYNGEE. Trimming removed 1 base from V and 3 bases from J; junction bases left unmatched: 2. Here the CDR3 DNA reads TGTGCCAGCAGCGTAAGGGACAGGGTCTACGAGCAGTACTTC. As protein: CASSVRDRVYEQYF.

Turning to this clone: Other DNA variants within this sample encode the same CDR3. The genes are TRBV6-4 and TRBJ2-3, with 15 bases identical to TRBD2. Per germline, CDR1 MRHNA and CDR2 SNTAGT. The CDR3 spans 16 residues. V was clipped by 2 bases and J by 4 bases; unmatched bases: 1. The CDR3, as DNA: TGTGCCAGCAGTGACGGGACTAGCGGGGGGCCAGATACGCAGTATTTT. Its protein is CASSDGTSGGPDTQYF.

The chain is built from TRBV5-4 and TRBJ1-6, with D maybe TRBD1 (5 bases). V lost 1 base to trimming and J lost 10 bases, with 12 bases between them. Germline values: CDR1 SGHNT, CDR2 YYREEE (reference sequence). This CDR3 region has 14 residues. In DNA, the CDR3 is TGTGCCAGCAGCTTGAATCCCAGGGAATCACCCCTCCACTTT. This encodes CASSLNPRESPLHF. Drawing the rest from reference TRBV5-4 and TRBJ1-6, the complete variable domain is ETGVTQSPTHLIKTRGQQVTLRCSSQSGHNTVSWYQQALGQGPQFIFQYYREEENGRGNFPPRFSGLQFPNYSSELNVNALELDDSALYLCASSLNPRESPLHFGNGTRLTVT.

The J gene is TRBJ2-5, the V gene TRBV4-2, with D unclear. The better agreement between TRBJ2-7 and the DNA end casts doubt on the J call. The CDR3 runs to 14 residues. Germline CDR1 and CDR2: LGHNA and YNFKEQ. CDR3 loop: CASSQEPGSYEQYF. CDR3 sequence (DNA): TGTGCCAGCAGCCAAGAGCCAGGCTCCTACGAGCAGTACTTC.

The V call is TRBV13, the J call TRBJ1-2, with 8 bases that match TRBD1. From germline, CDR1 is PRHDT and CDR2 FYEKMQ (reference sequence). V dropped 5 bases and J dropped 7; count of bases not matched to a gene: 15. This CDR3 region has 16 residues. CDR3 bases: TGTGCCAGCAGCGTCGCTGACAGGGGATTCGGGAGTGGCTACACCTTC. Protein sequence: CASSVADRGFGSGYTF.

This chain connects TRBV7-9 to TRBJ1-1; 8 bases are a match to TRBD1. This CDR3 comprises 15 residues. CDR1 SEHNR and CDR2 FQNEAQ come from the germline V gene (reference sequence). V shed 4 bases, J shed 4 bases, and the junction held 8 bases outside the gene matches. For the CDR3, the DNA is TGTGCCAGCAGCTCACAGGGACAGGTGGGCACTGAAGCTTTCTTT. It specifies CASSSQGQVGTEAFF.

This chain links TRBV7-8 with TRBJ1-1, with D perhaps TRBD1 (6 bases). The ends were cut back, 1 base at V and 6 bases at J, with 18 bases in the middle. CDR3 length: 16 amino acids. Germline V gene sequence: CDR1 SGHVS, CDR2 FQNEAQ. The CDR3 region is CASSLVRATAGAEAFF. The CDR3 coding sequence is TGTGCCAGCAGCTTAGTGCGGGCGACAGCAGGGGCTGAAGCTTTCTTT.

J is TRBJ1-3 and V is TRBV9, with D perhaps matching TRBD1 (5 bases). There are 16 residues in the CDR3. Germline V lookup: CDR1 SGDLS, CDR2 YYNGEE. The V end lost 3 bases, the J end lost 1 base, and 14 bases lay between the germline ends. The CDR3 DNA is TGTGCCAGCAGCGCCGACAGACCCTGGTCTGGAAACACCATATATTTT. It translates to CASSADRPWSGNTIYF.

V and J are TRBV11-2 and TRBJ1-1, with D unresolved. The germline CDR1 and CDR2 sequences are SGHAT and FQNNGV. Trimming cost V 0 bases and J 7 bases, with 9 bases left between them. The CDR3 runs to 13 residues. The CDR3 DNA sequence: TGTGCCAGCAGCTTAGATAGATTGAATGAAGCTTTCTTT. Its translation is CASSLDRLNEAFF.

The count of this clone is one. V and J are TRBV30 and TRBJ2-1; 8 positions agree with TRBD2. The germline CDR1 and CDR2 sequences are GTSNPN and SVGIG (reference sequence). Trimming took 0 bases from V and 7 from J; bases not matched to a gene: 11. The CDR3 totals 16 residues. CDR3 residues: CAWSVFFQREINEQFF. The CDR3 nucleotides read TGTGCCTGGAGTGTATTCTTCCAGCGGGAGATAAATGAGCAGTTCTTC.

This chain joins TRBV30 and TRBJ1-2; D is undetermined. Per the germline V gene, CDR1 is GTSNPN and CDR2 is SVGIG (reference sequence). This CDR3 spans 14 amino acids. V was cut by 3 bases and J by 7 bases, with 18 bases left in between. CDR3 residues: CAWRAEPSWVGYTF. The CDR3 DNA sequence: TGTGCCTGGAGAGCGGAACCAAGTTGGGTTGGCTACACCTTC.

The chain has TRBV19 and TRBJ1-1; weak D call: TRBD1 (6 bases). Trimming cost V 0 bases and J 2 bases, with 13 bases left between them. In germline, CDR1 is LNHDA, CDR2 SQIVND (reference sequence). The CDR3 is 16 residues long. The CDR3 DNA sequence: TGTGCCAGTAGTATAGATCCTCGACAGGCCAACACTGAAGCTTTCTTT. It yields the protein CASSIDPRQANTEAFF.

This clone showed up just a few times. The chain has TRBV5-8 and TRBJ2-7, with D possibly being TRBD2 (5 bases). Per the germline V gene, CDR1 is SGHTS and CDR2 is YDEGEE. This CDR3 is built from 12 residues. Trimming cost V 5 bases and J 6 bases, with 12 bases left between them. The CDR3 region has the DNA TGTGCCAGCAGGTGGACTCCCGCCGAGCAGTACTTC. It encodes CASRWTPAEQYF.

The chain links TRBV4-3 to TRBJ2-3; 14 bases align to TRBD2. This CDR3 has 17 amino acids. Germline V CDR1 and CDR2: LGHNA, YSLEER. Trimming cost V 4 bases and J 4 bases; bases outside gene matches: 7. CDR3 sequence (DNA): TGCGCCAGCAGCCCGACGGGACTAGCGGGAGATCCAGATACGCAGTATTTT. Translated: CASSPTGLAGDPDTQYF.

The chain couples TRBV5-4 to TRBJ1-1; weak D call: TRBD1 (5 bases). V lost 1 base, J lost 5 bases, and 12 bases lay in between. The CDR3 has 14 amino acids. CDR1 and CDR2 (germline): SGHNT, YYREEE (reference sequence). The CDR3 protein is CASSLNPRGTEAFF. CDR3 nucleotides: TGTGCCAGCAGCTTGAATCCAAGGGGAACTGAAGCTTTCTTT. Drawing the rest from reference TRBV5-4 and TRBJ1-1, the complete variable domain is ETGVTQSPTHLIKTRGQQVTLRCSSQSGHNTVSWYQQALGQGPQFIFQYYREEENGRGNFPPRFSGLQFPNYSSELNVNALELDDSALYLCASSLNPRGTEAFFGQGTRLTVV.

The chain carries TRBV5-6 and TRBJ2-1; 11 nucleotides match TRBD1. Germline V gene lookup returns CDR1 SGHDT and CDR2 YYEEEE. The ends lost 6 bases at V and 6 bases at J; junction bases unmatched: 5. The CDR3 runs to 14 residues. The CDR3 nucleotides read TGTGCCAGCACCAAGGACAGGGGGCTCAATGAGCAGTTCTTC. It is translated as CASTKDRGLNEQFF.

The V and J genes are TRBV10-3 and TRBJ1-5; D not certain. Deletions cut 3 bases from V and 6 bases from J, with 9 bases between. The CDR3 totals 13 residues. Germline V CDR1 and CDR2: ENHRY, SYGVKD. CDR3 amino acids: CAISDVIGQPQHF. The CDR3 DNA is TGTGCCATCAGTGATGTCATCGGTCAGCCCCAGCATTTT.

The chain carries TRBV30 and TRBJ1-5; 7 positions agree with TRBD1. The CDR3 has 13 residues. Trimming cost V 5 bases and J 3 bases; bases outside gene matches: 4. Germline CDR1 is GTSNPN and CDR2 is SVGIG (reference sequence). The CDR3 protein is CAWRDSNNQPQHF. The CDR3 DNA reads TGTGCCTGGCGGGACAGTAACAATCAGCCCCAGCATTTT.

The V call is TRBV7-9, the J call TRBJ1-1; TRBD1 matches at 7 bases. CDR1 is SEHNR and CDR2 is FQNEAQ in the germline V gene (reference sequence). The V and J ends lost 8 bases and 4 bases, in that order; junction bases with no gene match: 7. The CDR3 is 13 amino acids. The CDR3 DNA is TGTGCCAGCCGCGAAGGGGGCTTCACTGAAGCTTTCTTT. It is translated as CASREGGFTEAFF.

The V call is TRBV11-3, the J call TRBJ2-3; D is possibly TRBD1 (6 bases). The germline V gene encodes CDR1 SGHNT and CDR2 YENEEA. Between the trimmed V and J ends, which lost 5 bases and 1 base, there was a span of 13 bases. The CDR3 spans 15 residues. The CDR3 coding sequence is TGTGCCAGCAGCCGAGGGGGTGAGGGCACAGATACGCAGTATTTT. Protein: CASSRGGEGTDTQYF.

V and J are TRBV13 and TRBJ2-7; 9 bases are shared with TRBD1. From germline, CDR1 is PRHDT and CDR2 FYEKMQ (reference sequence). With V trimmed by 5 bases and J by 5 bases, 10 bases remained unmatched. The CDR3 covers 15 residues. The CDR3 sequence is CASSHSGTGIHEQYF. CDR3 DNA sequence: TGTGCCAGCAGCCATTCCGGGACAGGGATCCACGAGCAGTACTTC.

This clone was observed a few times. This chain joins TRBV14 and TRBJ1-2; no reliable D call. CDR1 is SGHDN and CDR2 is FVKESK in the germline V gene. Trimming cost V 2 bases and J 4 bases, with 8 bases left between them. The CDR3 is 13 residues long. This CDR3 reads CASSQRDSYGYTF. CDR3 DNA sequence: TGTGCCAGCAGCCAACGGGATTCCTATGGCTACACCTTC. Filled out from reference TRBV14 and TRBJ1-2, the complete variable domain reads EAGVTQFPSHSVIEKGQTVTLRCDPISGHDNLYWYRRVMGKEIKFLLHFVKESKQDESGMPNNRFLAERTGGTYSTLKVQPAELEDSGVYFCASSQRDSYGYTFGSGTRLTVV.